Listed below are T cell receptor beta chains from one sample, sequenced in a study of regulatory T cells in long-lasting Graves disease. Each CDR3 protein is one row after TCRdb ran MiXCR on the multiplex PCR reads. The sample lists 530,000 or so distinct CDR3 sequences, roughly 16% occurring once. The data also belong to a second study, concerning T cells in Graves' hyperthyroidism and ophthalmopathy.

Sequences were derived from peripheral blood mononuclear cells (PBMCs), sampled at new diagnosis, from a patient treated with antithyroid drugs. These receptors came from a man aged 18-30 years with Graves disease. The CDR3 runs from the conserved cysteine through the conserved F or W. Clone size is shown for a subset of rows, as once, few, many or a class of expanded clone.

v_gene: TRBV7-9; j_gene: TRBJ2-2; abundance: .; CDR3aa: CASSSMEKSGGELFF
v_gene: TRBV20-1; j_gene: TRBJ1-2; abundance: .; CDR3aa: CSARSRDVLNGYTF
v_gene: TRBV28; j_gene: TRBJ1-4; abundance: .; CDR3aa: CASTSLGWDKEEKLFF
v_gene: TRBV6-2/TRBV6-3; j_gene: TRBJ2-2; abundance: few; CDR3aa: CASWTGDAGELFF
v_gene: TRBV28; j_gene: TRBJ1-5; abundance: few; CDR3aa: CASGAGNQPQHF
v_gene: TRBV27; j_gene: TRBJ2-7; abundance: few; CDR3aa: CASSGYGQVGQYF
v_gene: TRBV27; j_gene: TRBJ2-2; abundance: few; CDR3aa: CASSLLGVGGENTGELFF
v_gene: TRBV27; j_gene: TRBJ2-7; abundance: many; CDR3aa: CASSLSGLAGGWYEQYF
v_gene: TRBV18; j_gene: TRBJ2-7; abundance: few; CDR3aa: CASSPSASGGLCEQYF
v_gene: TRBV2; j_gene: TRBJ2-7; abundance: .; CDR3aa: CASSAGTSTGEQYF
v_gene: TRBV28; j_gene: TRBJ1-6; abundance: few; CDR3aa: CASFYRALHF
v_gene: TRBV5-1; j_gene: TRBJ1-4; abundance: few; CDR3aa: CASSEKAGFGKLFF
v_gene: TRBV5-4; j_gene: TRBJ2-2; abundance: .; CDR3aa: CASSLGFGTGELFF
v_gene: TRBV2; j_gene: TRBJ1-4; abundance: .; CDR3aa: CASSEQGLLEKLFF
v_gene: TRBV5-1; j_gene: TRBJ2-7; abundance: .; CDR3aa: CASSATGQVGLAGEYEQYF
v_gene: TRBV28; j_gene: TRBJ2-7; abundance: many; CDR3aa: CASSGQGDYEQYF
v_gene: TRBV12-3/TRBV12-4; j_gene: TRBJ2-3; abundance: .; CDR3aa: CASSSLVTDTQYF
v_gene: TRBV30; j_gene: TRBJ2-7; abundance: many; CDR3aa: CAWGSGLSYEQYF
v_gene: TRBV11-1; j_gene: TRBJ2-3; abundance: .; CDR3aa: CASSRVGRFPSTDTQYF
v_gene: TRBV7-3; j_gene: TRBJ2-1; abundance: .; CDR3aa: CASSQDRGGYNEQFF
v_gene: TRBV27; j_gene: TRBJ2-3; abundance: many; CDR3aa: CASSSRDTTDTQYF
v_gene: TRBV30; j_gene: TRBJ1-5; abundance: .; CDR3aa: CAWSEGGGQPQHF
v_gene: TRBV11-2; j_gene: TRBJ1-3; abundance: .; CDR3aa: CASSPLTGAGNTIYF
v_gene: TRBV28; j_gene: TRBJ2-7; abundance: many; CDR3aa: CASSGTGSYEQYF
v_gene: TRBV30; j_gene: TRBJ1-5; abundance: .; CDR3aa: CAWGPGQGGQPQHF
v_gene: TRBV27; j_gene: TRBJ2-1; abundance: .; CDR3aa: CASSPYSTTHNEQFF
v_gene: TRBV27; j_gene: TRBJ1-6; abundance: .; CDR3aa: CASSITGGARNSPLHF
v_gene: TRBV7-2; j_gene: TRBJ2-7; abundance: many; CDR3aa: CASSFWTGPSSYEQYF
v_gene: TRBV30; j_gene: TRBJ1-2; abundance: few; CDR3aa: CAYPTTGIYGYTF
v_gene: TRBV12-3/TRBV12-4; j_gene: TRBJ2-1; abundance: .; CDR3aa: CASSLFDYSYNEQFF
v_gene: TRBV19; j_gene: TRBJ2-7; abundance: few; CDR3aa: CAAPGQGPYEQYF
v_gene: TRBV7-6; j_gene: TRBJ2-3; abundance: .; CDR3aa: CASSLAEGTSGTTDTQYF
v_gene: TRBV27; j_gene: TRBJ1-4; abundance: .; CDR3aa: CASRWAGVGEKLFF
v_gene: TRBV30; j_gene: TRBJ2-1; abundance: many; CDR3aa: CAWSPSSSGTVLSNEQFF
v_gene: TRBV5-1; j_gene: TRBJ2-5; abundance: few; CDR3aa: CASSLAWPGSPKLETQYF
v_gene: TRBV27; j_gene: TRBJ1-1; abundance: few; CDR3aa: CASSLRHPYTEAFF
v_gene: TRBV20-1; j_gene: TRBJ2-7; abundance: many; CDR3aa: CSARQQSSYEQYF
v_gene: TRBV6-1; j_gene: TRBJ1-2; abundance: many; CDR3aa: CASGSNRIYGYTF
v_gene: TRBV10-3; j_gene: TRBJ1-5; abundance: few; CDR3aa: CAIRGGTGDNQPQHF
v_gene: TRBV29-1; j_gene: TRBJ2-2; abundance: .; CDR3aa: CSVLVTGTNTGELFF
v_gene: TRBV28; j_gene: TRBJ2-3; abundance: few; CDR3aa: CASPPGSQVWDTQYF
v_gene: TRBV10-3; j_gene: TRBJ2-3; abundance: .; CDR3aa: CAISVASGKGSDTQYF
v_gene: TRBV5-8; j_gene: TRBJ2-5; abundance: few; CDR3aa: CASSLSGEFGETQYF
v_gene: TRBV27; j_gene: TRBJ1-5; abundance: many; CDR3aa: CASSSLSQPQHF
v_gene: TRBV18; j_gene: TRBJ2-7; abundance: .; CDR3aa: CASSPGTGNWEQYF
v_gene: TRBV27; j_gene: TRBJ1-5; abundance: many; CDR3aa: CASSLYPYSNQPQHF